The 29 T cell receptor beta chains listed next were all sequenced from one sample in a study of cytomegalovirus exposure and HLA in healthy donors (dated by TCRdb to the late 2010s). The library was made by the immunoSEQ multiplex PCR assay. The table comes from immuneACCESS by way of TCRdb, which keeps in-frame sequences with V and J called. Part of the clones is missing from these tables; in studies checked, under half for an unresolved V gene and the rest for unknown reasons. A total of fewer than 100,000 clones appear in this sample, over 85% of them only once. The ten largest account for around 2.1% of the sample. The source material was PBMCs. These receptors came from a young woman in good health and CMV-seronegative.

The chain is built from TRBV28 and TRBJ2-1; 8 bases are shared with TRBD2. In germline, CDR1 is MDHEN, CDR2 SYDVKM. The CDR3 spans 14 residues. With V trimmed by 10 bases and J by 7 bases, 12 bases remained unmatched. The CDR3 coding sequence is TGTGCCATATCCCGCCCAGCGGGAGTGAATGAGCAGTTCTTC. This translates into CAISRPAGVNEQFF.

This clone came up once. The rearrangement links TRBV10-1 to TRBJ2-7, with D possibly being TRBD1 (6 bases). Trimming took 6 bases from V and 0 from J, leaving 12 bases between them. CDR1 is WNHNN, CDR2 SYGVQD, per germline (reference sequence). The CDR3 extends over 14 amino acids. CDR3 DNA: TGCGCCAGCAGCGGGACAAGCAGCTCCTACGAGCAGTACTTC. Its protein product is CASSGTSSSYEQYF.

This chain connects TRBV11-2 to TRBJ2-1; 10 positions agree with TRBD1. The CDR3 totals 12 residues. V was pared by 1 base and J by 15 bases, with 3 bases of the junction left unmatched. From germline, CDR1 is SGHAT and CDR2 FQNNGV. The CDR3 sequence: CASSLAGTGVFF. The CDR3 coding sequence is TGTGCCAGCAGCTTAGCCGGGACAGGGGTGTTCTTC.

The V gene is TRBV7-2, the J gene TRBJ2-7, with 9 bases that match TRBD2. This CDR3 contains 17 residues. The germline CDR1 and CDR2 sequences are SGHTA and FQGNSA. V gave up 5 bases and J gave up 0 bases; unmatched junction bases: 11. The CDR3 DNA reads as TGTGCCAGCAGCCACAAGAGGACTAGCGCAAGCTCCTACGAGCAGTACTTC. It specifies CASSHKRTSASSYEQYF.

The gene calls are TRBV4-2 and TRBJ2-3; 10 nucleotides line up with TRBD2. The CDR3 sequence is 16 residues long. Trimming took 1 base from V and 1 from J; bases not matched to a gene: 2. CDR1 is LGHNA, CDR2 YNFKEQ, per germline. The CDR3 DNA is TGTGCCAGCAGCCAAGTTGGGACTAGCGGCACAGATACGCAGTATTTT. It yields the protein CASSQVGTSGTDTQYF.

The chain uses TRBV11-3 and TRBJ2-7, with 10 bases that match TRBD1. Germline V CDR1 and CDR2: SGHNT, YENEEA. The length of the CDR3 is 14 residues. V was pared by 8 bases and J by 7 bases, with 11 bases of the junction left unmatched. The CDR3 loop reads CASSVGTGVGEQYF. DNA for the CDR3: TGTGCCAGCTCCGTGGGGACAGGGGTTGGGGAGCAGTACTTC.

The chain employs TRBV6-5 and TRBJ1-1; D might be TRBD1 (6 bases). With 5 bases removed from V and 1 base from J, the gap between germline ends came to 8 bases. The CDR3 covers 13 residues. Germline lookup yields CDR1 MNHEY and CDR2 SVGAGI. For the CDR3, the DNA is TGTGCCAGCAGTCGGACAGAGAACACTGAAGCTTTCTTT. The encoded protein is CASSRTENTEAFF.

This clone was observed a single time. The rearrangement uses TRBV5-1 and TRBJ1-5; 7 bases are a match to TRBD1. Trimming took 4 bases from V and 0 from J; bases not matched to a gene: 4. CDR1 and CDR2 from the germline V gene are SGHRS and YFSETQ. The CDR3 length is 15 residues. CDR3: CASSPRGDSNQPQHF. The CDR3 region has the DNA TGCGCCAGCAGCCCCAGGGGGGATAGCAATCAGCCCCAGCATTTT.

The genes are TRBV4-1 and TRBJ1-1, with no clear D. The CDR3 is 16 residues long. Looked up from germline, CDR1 is MGHRA and CDR2 is YSYEKL. Deletions cut 5 bases from V and 3 bases from J, with 19 bases between. The CDR3 sequence: CASSKGNGVGDTEAFF. CDR3 sequence (DNA): TGCGCCAGCAGCAAGGGCAATGGGGTGGGAGACACTGAAGCTTTCTTT.

The rearrangement joins TRBV4-2 to TRBJ2-3; 7 bases are a match to TRBD1. Losses at the gene ends were 1 base for V and 6 bases for J; bases not matched to a gene: 10. CDR1 and CDR2 from the germline V gene are LGHNA and YNFKEQ. This CDR3 region has 16 residues. CDR3 in amino acids: CASSQAQTGQSDTQYF. The CDR3 DNA sequence: TGTGCCAGCAGCCAAGCACAGACAGGGCAGTCGGATACGCAGTATTTT.

The chain combines TRBV9 with TRBJ2-7, with 9 bases fitting TRBD1. The V and J ends lost 0 bases and 3 bases, in that order; junction bases with no gene match: 1. This CDR3 is built from 14 residues. Germline-derived CDR1 and CDR2 are SGDLS and YYNGEE. CDR3: CASSVGGQGYEQYF. The CDR3 DNA is TGTGCCAGCAGCGTAGGGGGACAGGGCTACGAGCAGTACTTC. Together with reference TRBV9 and TRBJ2-7, the CDR3 gives the full variable domain: DSGVTQTPKHLITATGQRVTLRCSPRSGDLSVYWYQQSLDQGLQFLIQYYNGEERAKGNILERFSAQQFPDLHSELNLSSLELGDSALYFCASSVGGQGYEQYFGPGTRLTVT.

The chain joins TRBV29-1 to TRBJ2-7, with 9 bases matching TRBD1. This CDR3 is built from 12 residues. The trim removed 7 bases at V and 5 bases at J, leaving 6 bases unmatched. Per germline, CDR1 SQVTM and CDR2 ANQGSEA. DNA of the CDR3: TGCAGCGCCTCAACAGGGGGCAACGAGCAGTACTTC. It codes for CSASTGGNEQYF.

The V and J genes are TRBV19 and TRBJ2-1, with D tentatively TRBD1 (5 bases). CDR1 and CDR2 (germline): LNHDA, SQIVND (reference sequence). The CDR3 covers 14 residues. V was shortened by 6 bases and J by 5 bases, with 14 bases between the two germline ends. CDR3 sequence (DNA): TGTGCCAGTAGATTTGCAGGGCCCGACAATGAGCAGTTCTTC. Translation: CASRFAGPDNEQFF. Using reference TRBV19 and TRBJ2-1 for the parts outside the CDR3, the full variable domain is DGGITQSPKYLFRKEGQNVTLSCEQNLNHDAMYWYRQDPGQGLRLIYYSQIVNDFQKGDIAEGYSVSREKKESFPLTVTSAQKNPTAFYLCASRFAGPDNEQFFGPGTRLTVL.

The chain employs TRBV2 and TRBJ1-1; a possible D gene is TRBD1 (6 bases). This CDR3 is 16 amino acids long. Germline V gene lookup returns CDR1 SNHLY and CDR2 FYNNEI. Trimming removed 6 bases from V and 1 base from J, with 18 bases in between. The CDR3 region is CASSPPRGGANTEAFF. The CDR3 bases are TGTGCCAGCAGCCCACCGAGGGGGGGGGCGAACACTGAAGCTTTCTTT.

The chain joins TRBV11-2 to TRBJ2-7; TRBD1 is a possible D gene (5 bases). CDR3 size: 15 residues. V was shortened by 2 bases and J by 4 bases, with 15 bases between the two germline ends. Germline CDR1 is SGHAT and CDR2 is FQNNGV. The CDR3 loop reads CASSLNRGSTYEQYF. CDR3 in DNA: TGTGCCAGCAGCTTAAATAGGGGCTCAACTTACGAGCAGTACTTC.

The chain employs TRBV19 and TRBJ2-1, with 16 bases lining up with TRBD2. V lost 6 bases, J lost 1 base, and 15 bases stayed unmatched. The CDR3 spans 21 residues. CDR1 and CDR2 from the germline V gene are LNHDA and SQIVND (reference sequence). CDR3: CASSHPPGLAGGPSSYNEQFF. The CDR3 DNA reads TGTGCCAGTAGCCACCCCCCGGGACTAGCGGGGGGGCCGTCGTCCTACAATGAGCAGTTCTTC. Full variable domain (remainder filled in from reference TRBV19 and TRBJ2-1): DGGITQSPKYLFRKEGQNVTLSCEQNLNHDAMYWYRQDPGQGLRLIYYSQIVNDFQKGDIAEGYSVSREKKESFPLTVTSAQKNPTAFYLCASSHPPGLAGGPSSYNEQFFGPGTRLTVL.

The gene calls are TRBV2 and TRBJ1-5; 7 bases align to TRBD1. V shed 7 bases and J 7 bases; nucleotides not matched to a gene: 7. This CDR3 spans 13 amino acids. Per germline, CDR1 SNHLY and CDR2 FYNNEI. CDR3 sequence reads: CASNRQGGQPQHF. In DNA, the CDR3 is TGTGCCAGCAACCGACAGGGAGGACAGCCCCAGCATTTT.

The chain joins TRBV11-2 to TRBJ2-7; TRBD2 matches at 7 bases. Trimming removed 0 bases from V and 6 bases from J; junction bases left unmatched: 14. The CDR3 covers 17 residues. CDR1 SGHAT and CDR2 FQNNGV come from the germline V gene. CDR3 in amino acids: CASSLDPKGLEWCEQYF. CDR3 in DNA: TGTGCCAGCAGCTTAGATCCGAAAGGACTAGAGTGGTGCGAGCAGTACTTC.

The chain employs TRBV2 and TRBJ2-1; 14 positions agree with TRBD2. CDR3 length equals 17 residues. V lost 6 bases, J lost 0 bases, and 4 bases stayed unmatched. Germline lookup yields CDR1 SNHLY and CDR2 FYNNEI. The CDR3 here is CASRGLAGGLSYNEQFF. CDR3 sequence (DNA): TGTGCCAGCAGAGGACTAGCGGGGGGACTCTCCTACAATGAGCAGTTCTTC.

This clone has a single count. This sequence joins TRBV9 and TRBJ2-7; 7 positions agree with TRBD1. The germline V gene has CDR1 SGDLS and CDR2 YYNGEE. The CDR3 is made up of 15 amino acids. Losses at the gene ends were 0 bases for V and 2 bases for J; bases not matched to a gene: 5. The DNA for the CDR3 is TGTGCCAGCAGCGTAGGGACAGGCCTAACCTACGAGCAGTACTTC. Protein product: CASSVGTGLTYEQYF.

The CDR3 here is CASRTYRTRPNYGYTF. The CDR3 region has the DNA TGTGCCAGCAGAACCTACCGGACTCGCCCTAACTATGGCTACACCTTC. The chain couples TRBV28 to TRBJ1-2; D is undetermined. This CDR3 contains 16 residues. Germline-derived CDR1 and CDR2 are MDHEN and SYDVKM. V shed 6 bases and J shed 0 bases, with 17 bases lying between them.

The chain recombines TRBV18 with TRBJ1-2; D is undetermined. V lost 3 bases and J 6 bases, leaving 20 bases between the germline ends. Germline CDR1 KGHSH, CDR2 LQKENI. There are 16 residues in the CDR3. The CDR3 DNA is TGTGCCAGCTCACCGGTGTCAGACTCCGGTGTTGATGGCTACACCTTC. Amino acid sequence: CASSPVSDSGVDGYTF.

The chain has TRBV30 and TRBJ1-2; 7 bases match TRBD1. The CDR3 is made up of 12 amino acids. Germline V CDR1 and CDR2: GTSNPN, SVGIG (reference sequence). V lost 5 bases and J lost 2; bases outside the gene matches: 2. Written as DNA, the CDR3 is TGTGCCTGGGCGACAGGGAACTATGGCTACACCTTC. Its protein is CAWATGNYGYTF.

The rearrangement joins TRBV25-1 to TRBJ1-1; 7 nucleotides match TRBD1. The CDR3 runs to 15 residues. Trimming took 2 bases from V and 3 from J; bases not matched to a gene: 6. CDR1 MGHDK and CDR2 SYGVNS come from the germline V gene. CDR3 loop: CASSETGEWYTEAFF. CDR3 DNA sequence: TGTGCCAGCAGTGAAACAGGGGAATGGTACACTGAAGCTTTCTTT.

This rearrangement joins TRBV11-3 to TRBJ2-5, with D possibly TRBD2 on 6 matching bases. V dropped 5 bases and J dropped 5 bases, with 15 bases sitting between them. The CDR3 is 14 residues long. The germline V gene encodes CDR1 SGHNT and CDR2 YENEEA. This CDR3 is CASSTRLGEETQYF. For the CDR3, the DNA is TGTGCCAGCAGCACCCGACTAGGGGAGGAGACCCAGTACTTC.

The CDR3 sequence is CASNPGQFNSPLHF. In nucleotides, the CDR3 is TGTGCCAGCAACCCGGGACAGTTTAATTCACCCCTCCACTTT. The chain recombines TRBV6-5 with TRBJ1-6, with 7 bases aligning to TRBD1. J lost 6 bases, V lost 7 bases, and 6 bases had no gene match. The germline V gene encodes CDR1 MNHEY and CDR2 SVGAGI. This CDR3 has 14 residues.

This chain joins TRBV2 and TRBJ2-2; TRBD2 aligns across 9 bases. The V segment lost 7 bases and the J segment 5 bases; nucleotides outside the gene matches: 8. The CDR3 totals 15 residues. Germline CDR1 and CDR2: SNHLY and FYNNEI. CDR3 coding DNA: TGTGCCAGCACCCAGGGACTAGCAAGAACCGGGGAGCTGTTTTTT. It is translated as CASTQGLARTGELFF.

The chain recombines TRBV6-1 with TRBJ2-6; perhaps TRBD1 as D (5 bases). This CDR3 has 15 residues. The germline V and J ends were trimmed by 3 bases and 0 bases, with 6 bases remaining between them. The V gene's germline CDR1 is MNHNS and CDR2 SASEGT. CDR3 nucleotide sequence: TGTGCCAGCAGTGACAGGGTCTCTGGGGCCAACGTCCTGACTTTC. Amino acids: CASSDRVSGANVLTF.

J is TRBJ1-5 and V is TRBV19; TRBD1 matches at 8 bases. The CDR3 consists of 15 residues. V trimming: 7 bases; J trimming: 6 bases; junction bases outside the gene matches: 11. Germline V gives CDR1 LNHDA, CDR2 SQIVND (reference sequence). The CDR3 DNA is TGTGCCAGTACAAAATTGGGGACAGGCTTTCAGCCCCAGCATTTT. Translation gives CASTKLGTGFQPQHF.